This record looks at one TCR beta chain sequence and its context. This CDR3 is built from 11 residues. CDR1 and CDR2 from the germline V gene are SQVTM and ANQGSEA. Clones were read by immunoSEQ multiplex PCR, and TCRdb kept only the in-frame ones, dropping some. The table records roughly 97,000 clones, approximately 76% of them present only once. This record comes from a study of blood T cell repertoires in COVID-19. Overall study: Whether acute or convalescent, the COVID-19 samples came from the United States, Italy and Spain. Sample material is recorded as cDNA or gDNA derived from T cells, B-cell-depleted T cells, or PBMCs.

Sequenced: peripheral blood. The genes are TRBV29-1 and TRBJ1-3; D unclear. This receptor was obtained from a man between 65 and 79 years old with acute or convalescent COVID-19. CDR3 region: CSCQSGNTIYF. CDR3 nucleotides: TGCAGTTGCCAGTCTGGAAACACCATATATTTT.